The present T cell receptor (beta chain) was sequenced within a study of blood T cells in healthy people across ages. Study information: There was about one barcoded beta molecule captured by template switching per two T cells. Study-wide results and limits: It was not known whether donors were CMV positive (a possible confounder of expanded clonotype changes). While age rose, TCR beta diversity per million T cells dropped in a roughly linear way.

Investigators took around 11 milliliters of peripheral blood from every donor. For the second PCR, which ran for 7 to 11 cycles, a sample-barcoded 5' primer and a J-beta primer mix were used. A single record per CDR3 protein comes from TCRdb applying MiXCR to the 5' RACE reads. The sample yields 1.2 million to 1.5 million distinct CDR3 sequences, 42% seen once. This clonotype was seen only a few times. Its antigen is not known. The CDR3 is 13 residues long. The ends were cut back, 7 bases at V and 8 bases at J, with 15 bases in the middle. The germline CDR1 and CDR2 sequences are MNHNS and SASEGT. Specimen: blood. The clonotype originates from a woman under 30 in good health. The chain recombines TRBV6-1 with TRBJ2-1, with D uncertain. The CDR3: CASTRASWDEQFF. In DNA, the CDR3 is TGTGCCAGCACACGGGCGTCTTGGGATGAGCAGTTCTTC.